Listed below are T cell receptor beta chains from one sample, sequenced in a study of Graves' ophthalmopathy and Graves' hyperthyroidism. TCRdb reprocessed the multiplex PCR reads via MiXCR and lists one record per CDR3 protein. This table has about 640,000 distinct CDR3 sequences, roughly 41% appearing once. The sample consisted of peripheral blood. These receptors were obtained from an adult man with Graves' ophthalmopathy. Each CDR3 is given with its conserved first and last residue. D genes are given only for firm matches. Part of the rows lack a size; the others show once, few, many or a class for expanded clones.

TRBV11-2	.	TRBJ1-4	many	TGTGCCAGCAGCTTTACGGACAGTCGGAATGAAAAACTGTTTTTT	CASSFTDSRNEKLFF
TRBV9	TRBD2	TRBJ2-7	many	TGTGCCAGCAGCGTAGCACTAGCGGGGGGAGAGCAGTACTTC	CASSVALAGGEQYF
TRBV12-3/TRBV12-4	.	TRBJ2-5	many	TGTGCCAGCATCCCTTTGAGCGGCTCAGAGACCCAGTACTTC	CASIPLSGSETQYF
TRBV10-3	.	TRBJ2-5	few	TGTGCCAGCTCACTAGCTGGGACCCAGTACTTC	CASSLAGTQYF
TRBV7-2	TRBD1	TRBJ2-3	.	TGTGCCAGCAGCGCGGGACAGGGTTTCACAGATACGCAGTATTTT	CASSAGQGFTDTQYF
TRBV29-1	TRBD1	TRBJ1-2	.	TGCAGCGTAGACTCAACAGGGGCGGATGGCTACACCTTC	CSVDSTGADGYTF
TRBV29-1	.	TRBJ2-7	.	TGCAGCGCCACGGGGTACGAGCAGTACTTC	CSATGYEQYF
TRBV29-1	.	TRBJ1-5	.	TGCAGCGTTGTAGGCGGGAAGCAGCCCCAGCATTTT	CSVVGGKQPQHF
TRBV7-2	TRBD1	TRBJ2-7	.	TGTGCCAGCGGCCAATCGCGGACAGGACCCTCCTACGAGCAGTACTTC	CASGQSRTGPSYEQYF
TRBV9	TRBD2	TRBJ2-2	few	TGTGCCAGCAGCCAAGACCTAGCGGGCGGGGAGCTGTTTTTT	CASSQDLAGGELFF
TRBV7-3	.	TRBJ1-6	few	TGTGCCAGCAGCTTATACCCCCGACAGGACTATAATTCACCCCTCCACTTT	CASSLYPRQDYNSPLHF
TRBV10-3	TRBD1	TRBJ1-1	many	TGTGCCATCACCGGGACAGGGACACACACTGAAGCTTTCTTT	CAITGTGTHTEAFF
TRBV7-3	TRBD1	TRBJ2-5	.	TGTGCCAGCAGCTTAACACAGGGGGGAAGCGGGGAGACCCAGTACTTC	CASSLTQGGSGETQYF
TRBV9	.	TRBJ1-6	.	TGTGCCAGCAGTTCTCCCCTCCACTTT	CASSSPLHF
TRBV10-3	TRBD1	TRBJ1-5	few	TGTGCCAGCACACCGTTCGGGACAGGATTGGATCAGCCCCAGCATTTT	CASTPFGTGLDQPQHF
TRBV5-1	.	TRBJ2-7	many	TGCGCCAGCAGCTTGAACCGTTACTCCTACGAGCAGTACTTC	CASSLNRYSYEQYF
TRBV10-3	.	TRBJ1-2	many	TGTGCCATCAGTGAGGAAGGGGGGGTCTATGGCTACACCTTC	CAISEEGGVYGYTF
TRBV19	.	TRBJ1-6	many	TGTGCCAGTAGTCTGGGGCCCAAGGATTCACCCCTCCACTTT	CASSLGPKDSPLHF
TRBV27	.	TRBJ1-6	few	TGTGCCAGCAGTTTCAAGGGTCTAAATTCACCCCTCCACTTT	CASSFKGLNSPLHF
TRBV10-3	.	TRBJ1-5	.	TGTGCCATCAGTGACGCAGGGATTCAGCCCCAGCATTTT	CAISDAGIQPQHF
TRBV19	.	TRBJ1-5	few	TGTGCCAGCAGGCCCTGGGAGGGGTTCAATCAGCCCCAGCATTTT	CASRPWEGFNQPQHF
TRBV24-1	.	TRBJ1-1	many	TGTGCCACCAGGGGAAGGGGGACTGAAGCTTTCTTT	CATRGRGTEAFF
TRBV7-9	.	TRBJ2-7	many	TGTGCCAGCAGCGCAGGGAACGAGCAGTACTTC	CASSAGNEQYF
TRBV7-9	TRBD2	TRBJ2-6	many	TGTGCCAGCAGCTCGACTAGCGGGAGGTTACGCTCTGGGGCCAACGTCCTGACTTTC	CASSSTSGRLRSGANVLTF
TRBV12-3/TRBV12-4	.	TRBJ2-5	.	TGTGCCAGCAGGGGGTTCGGACGGGAGACCCAGTACTTC	CASRGFGRETQYF
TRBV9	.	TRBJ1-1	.	TGTGCCAGCAGCGTTGGTGGACAGCCCAACACTGAAGCTTTCTTT	CASSVGGQPNTEAFF
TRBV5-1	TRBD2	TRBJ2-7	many	TGCGCCAGCAGCCCACTATCGACTAGCGGGAGGGCCACAACCTACGAGCAGTACTTC	CASSPLSTSGRATTYEQYF
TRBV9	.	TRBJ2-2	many	TGTGCCAGCAGAAGGACTGGCTTGGACACCGGGGAGCTGTTTTTT	CASRRTGLDTGELFF
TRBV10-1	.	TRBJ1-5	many	TGCGCCAGCGGGGGCCAGGTTCGAGCCCAGCATTTT	CASGGQVRAQHF
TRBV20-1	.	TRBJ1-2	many	TGCAGTGCTAGAGCACCGGGGGAGGGCTATGGCTACACCTTC	CSARAPGEGYGYTF
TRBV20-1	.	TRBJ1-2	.	TGCAGTGCTAGAGCCCCGGGCTACACCTTC	CSARAPGYTF
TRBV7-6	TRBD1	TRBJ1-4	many	TGTGCCAGCAGCTTTCGCGCAGGGGGGACGAATGAAAAACTGTTTTTT	CASSFRAGGTNEKLFF
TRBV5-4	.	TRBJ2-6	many	TGTGCCGGAGGATTGAGCGGGGCCAACGTCCTGACTTTC	CAGGLSGANVLTF
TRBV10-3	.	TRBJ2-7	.	TGTGCCATCACCGAGTCGGTGAGGGAGGAGCAGTACTTC	CAITESVREEQYF
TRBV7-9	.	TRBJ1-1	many	TGTGCCAGCAGCTGGGTAGACACTGAAGCTTTCTTT	CASSWVDTEAFF
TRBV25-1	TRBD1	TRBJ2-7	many	TGTGCCAGCAGTGACCCTCGGACAGGGGCTCACGAGCAGTACTTC	CASSDPRTGAHEQYF
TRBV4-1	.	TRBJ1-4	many	TGCGCCAGCAGCCTTAATGAAAAACTGTTTTTT	CASSLNEKLFF
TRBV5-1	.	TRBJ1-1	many	TGCGCCAGCAGCTTGGCCGAAACTACGGGGAGAGGTGAAGCTTTCTTT	CASSLAETTGRGEAFF